Shown below are 9 T cell receptor beta chains from a single sample sequenced in a study of blood T cell repertoires in COVID-19 (dated by TCRdb to the early 2020s). Libraries were prepared through the immunoSEQ multiplex PCR assay. The source is immuneACCESS, and TCRdb retained only in-frame sequences with V and J called. Part of the clones is not carried over; for the studies checked, unresolved V genes explain less than half of this, and the remainder is unexplained. A total of roughly 82,000 clones appear in this sample, roughly four fifths of them only once. The biggest ten clones account for about 10% of the sample. Input material: peripheral blood. The receptor source for this set is a man aged 55 to 70 with acute or convalescent COVID-19.

For this clone: Germline and junction disagree at one end, which may indicate a read error. The rearrangement uses TRBV28 and TRBJ2-2; weak D call: TRBD2 (5 bases). The germline gives CDR1 MDHEN, CDR2 SYDVKM. The CDR3 sequence is 15 residues long. The CDR3 sequence is CASSFPGTKTGELFF. The CDR3 DNA reads TGTGCCAGCAGTTTCCCGGGAACGAAGACCGGGGAGCTGTTTTTT.

J is TRBJ1-2 and V is TRBV7-9; D may be TRBD1 (6 bases). The CDR3 is 13 residues long. Germline V lookup: CDR1 SEHNR, CDR2 FQNEAQ (reference sequence). V gave up 5 bases and J gave up 8 bases, with 15 bases separating them. In DNA form, the CDR3 reads TGTGCCAGCAGCGTAAACAGGGAGACCGGCTACACCTTC. Residues: CASSVNRETGYTF.

The chain links TRBV19 to TRBJ2-1, with TRBD1 matching over 10 bases. The CDR3 has 16 residues. Trimming removed 2 bases from V and 7 bases from J; junction bases left unmatched: 8. Germline CDR1 and CDR2: LNHDA and SQIVND (reference sequence). The CDR3 DNA is TGTGCCAGTAGTATAATGGGACAGGGGTCTGGGAATGAGCAGTTCTTC. Its protein product is CASSIMGQGSGNEQFF.

The rearrangement links TRBV10-3 to TRBJ2-3; 9 bases match TRBD1. CDR1 and CDR2 (germline): ENHRY, SYGVKD. The trim removed 5 bases at V and 4 bases at J, leaving 7 bases unmatched. This CDR3 spans 15 amino acids. CDR3 region: CAISRTGEGSDTQYF. The CDR3 DNA reads TGTGCCATCAGTAGGACAGGGGAGGGGTCAGATACGCAGTATTTT.

The gene calls are TRBV6-6 and TRBJ2-5, with TRBD1 identical over 9 bases. The CDR3 totals 14 residues. Germline V gene lookup returns CDR1 MNHNY and CDR2 SVGAGI (reference sequence). After removal of 9 bases from V and 1 base from J, the junction contained 6 bases not matched to a gene. CDR3 DNA: TGTGCCAGTCGACCGGGACAGGGCCAAGAGACCCAGTACTTC. This translates into CASRPGQGQETQYF.

The chain is built from TRBV6-1 and TRBJ1-5; D may be TRBD1 (5 bases). V lost 3 bases and J 2 bases, leaving 8 bases between the germline ends. In germline, CDR1 is MNHNS, CDR2 SASEGT. The CDR3 runs to 14 residues. The CDR3 nucleotides are TGTGCCAGCAGTGACAGGGCCGGCAATCAGCCCCAGCATTTT. This encodes CASSDRAGNQPQHF.

This clone was detected only once. The DNA for the CDR3 is TGTGCCTGGAGTACAGGGAACAATCAGCCCCAGCATTTT. It is translated as CAWSTGNNQPQHF. The rearrangement joins TRBV30 to TRBJ1-5; D perhaps matches TRBD1 (6 bases). Per germline, CDR1 GTSNPN and CDR2 SVGIG (reference sequence). The CDR3 contains 13 residues. Between the trimmed V and J ends, which lost 2 bases and 3 bases, there was a span of 8 bases.

A few counts support this clone. This sequence joins TRBV6-5 and TRBJ1-4; 11 bases are a match to TRBD1. V lost 6 bases and J lost 8; bases outside the gene matches: 8. The CDR3 extends over 15 amino acids. Germline V CDR1 and CDR2: MNHEY, SVGAGI. The CDR3, as DNA: TGTGCCAGCAGCCGTGGACAGGGGGCCGGCGAAAAACTGTTTTTT. It yields the protein CASSRGQGAGEKLFF.

The V call is TRBV6-5, the J call TRBJ2-2; D call uncertain. Germline V lookup: CDR1 MNHEY, CDR2 SVGAGI. The CDR3 totals 13 residues. Trimming removed 6 bases at V and 0 bases at J, with 5 bases between. CDR3 in amino acids: CASRSTNTGELFF. CDR3 in DNA: TGTGCCAGCAGGTCTACGAACACCGGGGAGCTGTTTTTT.